Below, 23 T cell receptor beta chains from the same sample are listed, as sequenced in a study of CD8 T cells in Susac syndrome. Reverse transcription of about 0.45 to 1 ug RNA was performed with random hexamers. One entry per CDR3 protein, called by TCRdb with MiXCR from the immunoSEQ multiplex PCR reads. The table shows some 300,000 distinct CDR3 sequences, with around nine tenths occurring only once. The sample consisted of CD8+ T cells from PBMCs. Source of these receptors: a human donor with multiple sclerosis.

This sequence joins TRBV19 and TRBJ2-1; tentative D call: TRBD2 (5 bases). V gave up 3 bases and J gave up 4 bases, with 16 bases separating them. The CDR3 runs to 16 residues. CDR1 is LNHDA, CDR2 SQIVND, per germline (reference sequence). In nucleotides, the CDR3 is TGTGCCAGTAGTATCGCGGGTGGGTCGGAGTACAATGAGCAGTTCTTC. This sequence encodes CASSIAGGSEYNEQFF. The complete variable domain, with remaining parts taken from reference TRBV19 and TRBJ2-1, reads DGGITQSPKYLFRKEGQNVTLSCEQNLNHDAMYWYRQDPGQGLRLIYYSQIVNDFQKGDIAEGYSVSREKKESFPLTVTSAQKNPTAFYLCASSIAGGSEYNEQFFGPGTRLTVL.

V usage is TRBV28 and J usage is TRBJ2-5, with D perhaps assigned TRBD1 or TRBD2 (6 bases each). This CDR3 is 16 amino acids long. Trimming stripped 3 bases from V and 1 base from J, with 15 bases between. Germline V CDR1 and CDR2: MDHEN, SYDVKM. The CDR3 spells CASSFSPQGLQETQYF. DNA of the CDR3: TGTGCCAGCAGTTTCTCCCCACAGGGACTCCAAGAGACCCAGTACTTC. Filled out from reference TRBV28 and TRBJ2-5, the complete variable domain reads DVKVTQSSRYLVKRTGEKVFLECVQDMDHENMFWYRQDPGLGLRLIYFSYDVKMKEKGDIPEGYSVSREKKERFSLILESASTNQTSMYLCASSFSPQGLQETQYFGPGTRLLVL.

The genes are TRBV6-1 and TRBJ2-2; a weak D match, TRBD1 (6 bases). V gave up 6 bases and J gave up 1 base, with 15 bases separating them. This CDR3 is built from 16 residues. CDR1 and CDR2 (germline): MNHNS, SASEGT. CDR3 nucleotide sequence: TGTGCCAGCAGCGAGACAGGAAGGGGGAACACCGGGGAGCTGTTTTTT. It specifies CASSETGRGNTGELFF.

The J gene is TRBJ2-5, the V gene TRBV28; TRBD2 matches at 11 bases. Germline assignment: CDR1 MDHEN and CDR2 SYDVKM. V lost 3 bases, J lost 5 bases, and 5 bases stayed unmatched. This CDR3 is built from 15 residues. CDR3 sequence (DNA): TGTGCCAGCAGTTTGGAACTAGCGGGAGCGGAGACCCAGTACTTC. It translates to CASSLELAGAETQYF.

The chain recombines TRBV12-3 or TRBV12-4 with TRBJ2-2; TRBD2 might be the D (5 bases). The CDR3 consists of 13 residues. Trimming removed 6 bases from V and 6 bases from J, with 11 bases in between. CDR3 DNA: TGTGCCAGCAGGCCTCCCGGGGCCGGGGAGCTGTTTTTT. It specifies CASRPPGAGELFF.

V gene TRBV15 combines with J gene TRBJ2-7; weak D call: TRBD2 (5 bases). The CDR3 spans 16 residues. V lost 1 base and J 6 bases, leaving 19 bases between the germline ends. The V gene's germline CDR1 is LNHNV and CDR2 YYDKDF (reference sequence). CDR3: CATSRVGPGPAGEQYF. The CDR3 bases are TGTGCCACCAGCAGAGTAGGCCCCGGACCTGCGGGCGAGCAGTACTTC. The full variable domain, in which reference TRBV15 and TRBJ2-7 provide the parts outside the CDR3, is DAMVIQNPRYQVTQFGKPVTLSCSQTLNHNVMYWYQQKSSQAPKLLFHYYDKDFNNEADTPDNFQSRRPNTSFCFLDIRSPGLGDTAMYLCATSRVGPGPAGEQYFGPGTRLTVT.

V and J are TRBV19 and TRBJ2-1, with TRBD2 matching over 8 bases. Germline values: CDR1 LNHDA, CDR2 SQIVND (reference sequence). Unmatched junction bases numbered 4, after V lost 8 bases and J lost 4 bases. The CDR3 runs to 13 residues. Written as DNA, the CDR3 is TGTGCCAGTTTGGCTAGCGGGTACAATGAGCAGTTCTTC. Amino acids: CASLASGYNEQFF.

Worth noting for this clonotype: Its ends do not fully match the called genes, so a read error is possible. CDR3: CAGSRLAVFSYNEQFF. The CDR3 bases are TGTGCCGGCAGCCGGCTAGCGGTCTTCTCCTACAATGAGCAGTTCTTC. The genes are TRBV11-2 and TRBJ2-1; 7 nucleotides line up with TRBD2. The CDR3 loop spans 16 amino acids. Germline-derived CDR1 and CDR2 are SGHAT and FQNNGV.

This clonotype was counted a single time. The V call is TRBV5-1, the J call TRBJ2-3; D is ambiguous. The CDR3 contains 17 residues. With 3 bases removed from V and 6 bases from J, the gap between germline ends came to 23 bases. Germline V gene sequence: CDR1 SGHRS, CDR2 YFSETQ. The CDR3 DNA reads as TGCGCCAGCAGCTCCGCCGTAAGTGGCACCACCAGCGATACGCAGTATTTT. The encoded protein is CASSSAVSGTTSDTQYF. The full variable domain, in which reference TRBV5-1 and TRBJ2-3 provide the parts outside the CDR3, is KAGVTQTPRYLIKTRGQQVTLSCSPISGHRSVSWYQQTPGQGLQFLFEYFSETQRNKGNFPGRFSGRQFSNSRSEMNVSTLELGDSALYLCASSSAVSGTTSDTQYFGPGTRLTVL.

The rearrangement joins TRBV19 to TRBJ2-3; D is unclear. The V end was cut by 9 bases, the J end by 1 base, with 11 bases between. The CDR3 contains 13 residues. The germline CDR1 and CDR2 sequences are LNHDA and SQIVND (reference sequence). The chain's CDR3 is CASWSGGTDTQYF. In DNA form, the CDR3 reads TGTGCCAGCTGGTCTGGGGGCACAGATACGCAGTATTTT.

The V and J genes are TRBV4-3 and TRBJ2-3; D is undetermined. The CDR3 totals 13 residues. Per germline, CDR1 LGHNA and CDR2 YSLEER. V was cut by 1 base and J by 4 bases, with 6 bases left in between. Here the CDR3 DNA reads TGCGCCAGCAGCCAAGGTCAGGCAGATACGCAGTATTTT. This codes for CASSQGQADTQYF.

The gene calls are TRBV5-6 and TRBJ2-7; the D gene could be TRBD1 or TRBD2 (5 bases each). CDR3 size: 15 residues. Germline CDR1 reads SGHDT; CDR2 reads YYEEEE. V dropped 0 bases and J dropped 2 bases, with 12 bases sitting between them. The CDR3: CASSLANRGAYEQYF. The CDR3 DNA reads TGTGCCAGCAGCTTGGCCAATAGGGGAGCCTACGAGCAGTACTTC.

V usage is TRBV4-3 and J usage is TRBJ2-1; TRBD1 matches at 8 bases. V gave up 4 bases and J gave up 7 bases; unmatched junction bases: 9. The CDR3 runs 15 residues. Germline V lookup: CDR1 LGHNA, CDR2 YSLEER. The CDR3 DNA reads as TGCGCCAGCAGCCCCGGACAGGGTCGAGTGAATGAGCAGTTCTTC. It translates to CASSPGQGRVNEQFF.

This clonotype has only one observation. The chain combines TRBV9 with TRBJ1-2; D uncertain. Trimming cost V 0 bases and J 6 bases, with 12 bases left between them. The CDR3 consists of 14 residues. In germline, CDR1 is SGDLS, CDR2 YYNGEE. CDR3 residues: CASSVVPAVNGYTF. The CDR3 region has the DNA TGTGCCAGCAGCGTAGTACCGGCCGTGAATGGCTACACCTTC.

V usage is TRBV2 and J usage is TRBJ2-7, with 10 bases matching TRBD1. V gave up 5 bases and J gave up 12 bases; unmatched junction bases: 7. There are 12 residues in the CDR3. CDR1 SNHLY and CDR2 FYNNEI come from the germline V gene. This CDR3 reads CASSPLDRGGYF. The CDR3 DNA follows: TGTGCCAGCAGTCCACTGGACAGGGGGGGGTACTTC.

The CDR3 bases are TGTGCCAGCAGCCGGACTAGCGGGAGATACGAGCAGTACTTC. This codes for CASSRTSGRYEQYF. The chain recombines TRBV14 with TRBJ2-7; 13 nucleotides line up with TRBD2. J was trimmed by 4 bases and V by 4 bases; bases with no gene match: 1. The germline V gene has CDR1 SGHDN and CDR2 FVKESK. CDR3 size: 14 residues.

V gene TRBV27 combines with J gene TRBJ2-3; 12 nucleotides align to TRBD2. The CDR3 contains 16 residues. V was pared by 5 bases and J by 4 bases, with 7 bases of the junction left unmatched. The germline CDR1 and CDR2 sequences are MNHEY and SMNVEV (reference sequence). The CDR3 protein is CASSPGLAGRADTQYF. The CDR3 region has the DNA TGTGCCAGCAGTCCTGGACTAGCGGGGAGGGCAGATACGCAGTATTTT.

The genes are TRBV4-1 and TRBJ2-5, with 7 bases identical to TRBD1. The V gene's germline CDR1 is MGHRA and CDR2 YSYEKL. The V segment lost 0 bases and the J segment 5 bases; nucleotides outside the gene matches: 6. The length of the CDR3 is 15 residues. CDR3 sequence (DNA): TGCGCCAGCAGCCAAGAACCACAGGGGTGGGAGACCCAGTACTTC. It yields the protein CASSQEPQGWETQYF.

This clonotype was counted a few times. In DNA form, the CDR3 reads TGTGCCAGCAGCTTGTTAGGGTCAGAGCAGTTCTTC. It specifies CASSLLGSEQFF. The V call is TRBV5-6, the J call TRBJ2-1, with D unresolved. Per the germline V gene, CDR1 is SGHDT and CDR2 is YYEEEE. The V end was cut by 1 base, the J end by 10 bases, with 9 bases between. The CDR3 spans 12 residues. The variable domain in full, completed from reference TRBV5-6 and TRBJ2-1, reads DAGVTQSPTHLIKTRGQQVTLRCSPKSGHDTVSWYQQALGQGPQFIFQYYEEEERQRGNFPDRFSGHQFPNYSSELNVNALLLGDSALYLCASSLLGSEQFFGPGTRLTVL.

This clonotype was detected once. This chain connects TRBV24-1 to TRBJ2-1; 7 bases map to TRBD1. This CDR3 is 14 amino acids long. The V gene's germline CDR1 is KGHDR and CDR2 SFDVKD. After removal of 10 bases from V and 1 base from J, the junction contained 6 bases not matched to a gene. CDR3 nucleotide sequence: TGTGCCACAGAAAAGGGACAGTCCTACAATGAGCAGTTCTTC. Protein: CATEKGQSYNEQFF.

This clonotype was counted a single time. The chain has TRBV10-3 and TRBJ2-6; D possibly matches TRBD1 or TRBD2 (5 bases each). CDR3 length: 15 residues. Per the germline V gene, CDR1 is ENHRY and CDR2 is SYGVKD. Trimming removed 3 bases at V and 2 bases at J, with 8 bases between. In DNA, the CDR3 is TGTGCCATCAGTGATTTGGGGGCTGGGGCCAACGTCCTGACTTTC. This codes for CAISDLGAGANVLTF.

This rearrangement joins TRBV20-1 to TRBJ2-5; 8 bases are shared with TRBD2. Per germline, CDR1 DFQATT and CDR2 SNEGSKA (reference sequence). This CDR3 spans 13 amino acids. The CDR3 DNA sequence: TGCAGAGGGGGTAGCGGGACGCAAGAGACCCAGTACTTC. It codes for CRGGSGTQETQYF.

The chain recombines TRBV6-5 with TRBJ2-5; a weak D match, TRBD1 (6 bases). Trimming removed 2 bases from V and 5 bases from J, with 15 bases in between. This CDR3 contains 15 residues. Germline V gene data show CDR1 as MNHEY and CDR2 as SVGAGI. The CDR3 sequence: CASSYTGLAWETQYF. Written as DNA, the CDR3 is TGTGCCAGCAGTTACACAGGGCTCGCTTGGGAGACCCAGTACTTC.